These T cell receptor beta chains were read from a single sample in a study of T cell repertoires in cytomegalovirus infection. TCRdb ran MiXCR on the reads and lists one entry per CDR3 protein. Among hundreds of thousands of distinct CDR3 sequences listed, over 20% were seen once. Sequenced material: CD8+ T cells from PBMCs. The receptors were gathered from a human donor in good health (CMV status not recorded). Some clones in this sample may be carry-over from other donors' samples. Both conserved end residues are part of each CDR3. A D gene is named only where the DNA matches it firmly. Only some rows state a clone size, as once, few, many or a class for expanded clones.

j_gene,abundance,d_gene,v_gene,CDR3nt,CDR3aa
TRBJ2-1,-,TRBD2,TRBV7-9,TGTGCCAGCAGCTCGACTAGCGGCGTCCCCTACAATGAGCAGTTCTTC,CASSSTSGVPYNEQFF
TRBJ2-7,few,-,TRBV6-5,TGTGCCAGCAGTTACGTCGGCTCCTCCTACGAGCAGTACTTC,CASSYVGSSYEQYF
TRBJ2-7,few,-,TRBV5-1,TGCGCCAGCAGATCGCGGGACAGTGGGTCATACGAGCAGTACTTC,CASRSRDSGSYEQYF
TRBJ1-2,-,TRBD1,TRBV20-1,TGCAGTGCTTCTCCTGGACAGGGGAACTATGGCTACACCTTC,CSASPGQGNYGYTF
TRBJ2-3,many,-,TRBV7-9,TGTGCCAGCAGTATGCCCTCCTTAGGGGCGGCAGATACGCAGTATTTT,CASSMPSLGAADTQYF
TRBJ2-3,-,TRBD1,TRBV14,TGTGCCAGCAGCTCTAGCCCGGGACAGGATACAGATACGCAGTATTTT,CASSSSPGQDTDTQYF
TRBJ2-3,few,-,TRBV4-1,TGCGCCAGCAGCCAAGCCGCCTATCGAGATACGCAGTATTTT,CASSQAAYRDTQYF
TRBJ1-6,-,-,TRBV12-5,TGTGCTAGTGGTTTGGGCTGGACAGTGTATTCACCCCTCCACTTT,CASGLGWTVYSPLHF
TRBJ2-7,-,TRBD2,TRBV20-1,TGCAGTGCTAGAGAGCGCCGGGCTAGCGGTGTCTACGAGCAGTACTTC,CSARERRASGVYEQYF
TRBJ1-2,few,-,TRBV28,TGTGCCAGCAGTTACGGGGAGGGTGGCTACACCTTC,CASSYGEGGYTF
TRBJ2-7,few,-,TRBV28,TGTGCCAGCAGTGACAGGTTGGCTTCCTACGAGCAGTACTTC,CASSDRLASYEQYF
TRBJ1-1,-,-,TRBV7-2,TGTGCCAGCAGCTTAGGTTACAGTGGCACTGAAGCTTTCTTT,CASSLGYSGTEAFF
TRBJ2-5,many,TRBD2,TRBV2,TGTGCCAGCAGACAACAGCGGGGACCCAAACAAGAGACCCAGTACTTC,CASRQQRGPKQETQYF
TRBJ2-4,-,TRBD1,TRBV5-1,TGCGCCAGCAGCTTGAGTTGGACAGGGGATTTCAAAAACATTCAGTACTTC,CASSLSWTGDFKNIQYF
TRBJ1-4,few,-,TRBV7-9,TGTGCCAGCAGCTCGCCGGGACACGCTAATGAAAAACTGTTTTTT,CASSSPGHANEKLFF
TRBJ2-3,few,-,TRBV20-1,TGCAGTGCCTGGACAGACACAGATACGCAGTATTTT,CSAWTDTDTQYF
TRBJ2-7,-,-,TRBV27,TGTGCCAGCAGTTTGGGCAGACCTTACGAGCAGTACTTC,CASSLGRPYEQYF
TRBJ2-1,-,-,TRBV4-1,TGCGCCAGCAGCCAAGATCAAAGGGGGGCGGGGAACTTC,CASSQDQRGAGNF
TRBJ1-1,few,-,TRBV28,TGTGCCAGCAGTTTTTTGGCTTCCGAAGCTTTCTTT,CASSFLASEAFF
TRBJ1-2,many,-,TRBV12-3/TRBV12-4,TGTGCCAGCAGTTTCTCCCCGGATAACTATGGCTACACCTTC,CASSFSPDNYGYTF
TRBJ1-3,many,-,TRBV6-5,TGTGCCAGCAGTTACTCCGTGGGGCTCGGAAACACCATATATTTT,CASSYSVGLGNTIYF
TRBJ1-1,-,-,TRBV7-9,TGTGCCAGCAGCTCCACAGGGATTGAAGCTTTCTTT,CASSSTGIEAFF
TRBJ2-1,few,TRBD2,TRBV29-1,TGCAGCGTCGCTGGACTAGCGGGGGCCTACAATGAGCAGTTCTTC,CSVAGLAGAYNEQFF
TRBJ2-3,-,TRBD1,TRBV7-6,TGTGCCAGCAGCACCGGGACAGGGATAGATACGCAGTATTTT,CASSTGTGIDTQYF
TRBJ1-1,many,-,TRBV12-3/TRBV12-4,TGTGCCAGCAACCAGGTGGAGAACACTGAAGCTTTCTTT,CASNQVENTEAFF
TRBJ1-3,-,-,TRBV20-1,TGCAGTGCAATGGGACTGGACTCTGGAAACACCATATATTTT,CSAMGLDSGNTIYF
TRBJ2-5,few,-,TRBV7-2,TGTGCCAGCAGCTTGTTGGGGGGAGAGGGGAGAGAGACCCAGTACTTC,CASSLLGGEGRETQYF
TRBJ2-1,many,-,TRBV28,TGTGCCAGCAGTTTTCCTCTTTTTAGCGGCGGCAATGAGCAGTTCTTC,CASSFPLFSGGNEQFF
TRBJ2-1,once,TRBD1,TRBV20-1,TGCAGTGCTAGAGATCTTAGAGGGCAGGGGGCCTTTGAGCAGTTCTTC,CSARDLRGQGAFEQFF
TRBJ1-5,many,TRBD1,TRBV28,TGTGCCAGCAGTTTAAGACAGGGCGGTCAGCCCCAGCATTTT,CASSLRQGGQPQHF
TRBJ2-1,-,-,TRBV27,TGTGCCAGCAGTAGGGGGTTACACAATGAGCAGTTCTTC,CASSRGLHNEQFF
TRBJ1-2,-,-,TRBV29-1,TGCAGCGTTGAGGTCCTCCAGGGCTACTATGGCTACACCTTC,CSVEVLQGYYGYTF
TRBJ1-1,many,-,TRBV12-5,TGTGCTAGTGGTTTGGCGAACACTGAAGCTTTCTTT,CASGLANTEAFF
TRBJ2-1,few,-,TRBV7-6,TGTGCCAGCAGCTTATCTCCCCCCTCCTACAATGAGCAGTTCTTC,CASSLSPPSYNEQFF
TRBJ2-1,many,-,TRBV27,TGTGCCAGCAGTTCCGACGGCAGCTCCTACAATGAGCAGTTCTTC,CASSSDGSSYNEQFF
TRBJ2-7,-,-,TRBV20-1,TGCAGTGCTAGAGAGGACTGGACCTACGAGCAGTACTTC,CSAREDWTYEQYF
TRBJ2-7,-,TRBD1,TRBV7-6,TGTGCCAGCAGCCCGCGACAGGGATCCTACGAGCAGTACTTC,CASSPRQGSYEQYF
TRBJ2-3,-,TRBD1,TRBV9,TGTGCCAGCAGCGTAGTCGGACAGGGTGTCACAGATACGCAGTATTTT,CASSVVGQGVTDTQYF
TRBJ2-3,many,-,TRBV5-8,TGTGCCAGCAGCTTGTACCGAGGACCAGATACGCAGTATTTT,CASSLYRGPDTQYF
TRBJ1-3,many,-,TRBV7-2,TGTGCCAGCAGCTTAGCGGGGAGCTCTCAACTCTCTGGAAACACCATATATTTT,CASSLAGSSQLSGNTIYF
TRBJ2-1,few,TRBD2,TRBV9,TGTGCCAGCAGCCTCCCTCCCGGGACTAGCGGGGCAAGCTCCTACAATGAGCAGTTCTTC,CASSLPPGTSGASSYNEQFF
TRBJ2-7,many,-,TRBV7-6,TGTGCCAGCAGCTATCAGGGTAATTACGAGCAGTACTTC,CASSYQGNYEQYF
TRBJ1-5,many,TRBD1,TRBV12-3/TRBV12-4,TGTGCCAGCAGCCCGGACAGGGGAGATCAGCCCCAGCATTTT,CASSPDRGDQPQHF
TRBJ1-1,-,-,TRBV2,TGTGCCAGCAGTGGAGGATTACTTTTTGCAATGAACACTGAAGCTTTCTTT,CASSGGLLFAMNTEAFF
TRBJ1-1,few,-,TRBV12-3/TRBV12-4,TGTGCCAGCAGCCCCCTCGGGGGGTTCCCTGAAGCTTTCTTT,CASSPLGGFPEAFF
TRBJ2-3,-,TRBD1,TRBV28,TGTGCCAGCAGTTTACCCGGACAGGGACACACAGATACGCAGTATTTT,CASSLPGQGHTDTQYF
TRBJ2-3,-,TRBD1,TRBV5-1,TGCGCCAGCAGCTCAACCGGGACAGGGATTCTCGGCACAGATACGCAGTATTTT,CASSSTGTGILGTDTQYF
TRBJ1-1,many,-,TRBV19,TGTGCCACCCTCGGTGGCCTGGGGGACACTGAAGCTTTCTTT,CATLGGLGDTEAFF
TRBJ1-1,many,-,TRBV6-2/TRBV6-3,TGTGCCAGCAGTTATGGGGAGACTGAAGCTTTCTTT,CASSYGETEAFF
TRBJ2-7,-,TRBD1,TRBV27,TGTGCCAGCAGTTTATCCAACCCTTCGACAGGGGCATACGAGCAGTACTTC,CASSLSNPSTGAYEQYF